These 11 T cell receptor beta chains originate from one sample sequenced in a study of glioma-infiltrating T cells. TCR alpha and beta CDR3 regions were amplified from RNA using iRepertoire nested multiplex PCR. TCRdb redid the calling of the multiplex PCR reads with MiXCR, one entry per CDR3 protein. The repertoire holds about 130,000 distinct CDR3 sequences, with around 23% as singletons. The sequenced sample was glioma tissue, nonneoplastic brain tissue, or PBMCs (not recorded which). Receptor source: a human donor with low-grade glioma or glioblastoma, undergoing nonglioma brain surgery, or in good health (not recorded which).

The chain recombines TRBV6-2 or TRBV6-3 with TRBJ2-7; 7 nucleotides agree with TRBD1. The CDR3 is 12 residues long. Unmatched junction bases numbered 4, after V lost 6 bases and J lost 5 bases. The germline V gene encodes CDR1 MNHEY and CDR2 SVGEGT. The CDR3 region is CASRTGSHEQYV. The CDR3 nucleotides read TGTGCCAGCAGGACAGGGAGCCACGAGCAGTACGTC.

On this clonotype itself: This may stem from a read error, because a much larger clone lies one nucleotide away. The V gene is TRBV7-9, the J gene TRBJ1-1, with D possibly being TRBD1 (5 bases). This CDR3 has 15 residues. The V end was cut by 0 bases, the J end by 5 bases, with 13 bases between. Germline lookup yields CDR1 SEHNR and CDR2 FQNEAQ (reference sequence). In DNA form, the CDR3 reads TGTGCCAGCAGCTTAGCGCAACAGGTGTATACTGAAGCTTTCTTT. It translates to CASSLAQQVYTEAFF.

In its sample, this clonotype was seen a few times. The junction and the germline gene differ at one end; a read error may be behind it. The chain couples TRBV7-9 to TRBJ2-1; 9 nucleotides match TRBD2. This CDR3 has 12 amino acids. The germline gives CDR1 SEHNR, CDR2 FQNEAQ (reference sequence). The CDR3 loop is CASSLGLAGRIF. The CDR3 nucleotides are TGTGCCAGCAGCTTAGGGCTAGCGGGGCGGATTTTC. The variable domain in full, completed from reference TRBV7-9 and TRBJ2-1, reads DTGVSQNPRHKITKRGQNVTFRCDPISEHNRLYWYRQTLGQGPEFLTYFQNEAQLEKSRLLSDRFSAERPKGSFSTLEIQRTEQGDSAMYLCASSLGLAGRIFGPGTRLTVL.

Comment on this clonotype: The junction does not match germline at one end; this may be a read error. This sequence joins TRBV7-9 and TRBJ2-2; 9 bases match TRBD1. The germline V gene has CDR1 SEHNR and CDR2 FQNEAQ (reference sequence). The CDR3 has 15 residues. CDR3 DNA sequence: TGTGCCGGCAGCTACGGACAGGGGCCCACCGGGGAGCTGTTTTTT. Encoded protein: CAGSYGQGPTGELFF.

This clonotype was counted between two and nine times. V gene TRBV3-1 combines with J gene TRBJ1-4; D possibly corresponds to TRBD1 (5 bases). From germline, CDR1 is LGHDT and CDR2 YNNKEL (reference sequence). The CDR3 runs 17 residues. V lost 3 bases and J 7 bases, leaving 21 bases between the germline ends. The CDR3 DNA reads as TGTGCCAGCAGCCACCTTAGGAGGGGAAGTAAGGTTGAAAAACTGTTTTTT. It is translated as CASSHLRRGSKVEKLFF. Supplemented by reference TRBV3-1 and TRBJ1-4, the full variable domain reads DTAVSQTPKYLVTQMGNDKSIKCEQNLGHDTMYWYKQDSKKFLKIMFSYNNKELIINETVPNRFSPKSPDKAHLNLHINSLELGDSAVYFCASSHLRRGSKVEKLFFGSGTQLSVL.

This clonotype came up a few times. The J gene is TRBJ2-1, the V gene TRBV6-1; unclear D gene. Germline V gene data show CDR1 as MNHNS and CDR2 as SASEGT. Trimming left V 6 bases short and J 2 bases short, with 17 bases between. This CDR3 contains 16 residues. CDR3 amino acids: CASRATREGTYNEQFF. DNA of the CDR3: TGTGCCAGCAGGGCGACCCGCGAAGGTACCTACAATGAGCAGTTCTTC.

This clonotype was seen only a few times. The gene calls are TRBV7-9 and TRBJ1-6; no clear D. CDR1 and CDR2 (germline): SEHNR, FQNEAQ (reference sequence). CDR3 length: 14 residues. V gave up 7 bases and J gave up 7 bases, with 14 bases separating them. CDR3 in amino acids: CASTLVQENSPLHF. DNA for the CDR3: TGTGCCAGCACTCTCGTCCAGGAAAATTCACCCCTCCACTTT. The variable domain in full, with the rest retrieved from reference TRBV7-9 and TRBJ1-6, is DTGVSQNPRHKITKRGQNVTFRCDPISEHNRLYWYRQTLGQGPEFLTYFQNEAQLEKSRLLSDRFSAERPKGSFSTLEIQRTEQGDSAMYLCASTLVQENSPLHFGNGTRLTVT.

The chain recombines TRBV25-1 with TRBJ1-4; D remains ambiguous. V was trimmed by 1 base and J by 9 bases, leaving 12 bases between them. Germline V gene data show CDR1 as MGHDK and CDR2 as SYGVNS. The CDR3 runs to 14 residues. The CDR3 bases are TGTGCCAGCAGTGAATGGGGTCTAGGGAAAAAACTGTTTTTT. This translates into CASSEWGLGKKLFF.

This clonotype has ten or more counts. This chain uses TRBV7-2 with TRBJ2-5; 7 nucleotides align to TRBD1. Germline-derived CDR1 and CDR2 are SGHTA and FQGNSA. The CDR3 spans 13 residues. With V trimmed by 4 bases and J by 2 bases, 1 base remained unmatched. The CDR3: CASSWTGQETQYF. CDR3 nucleotide sequence: TGTGCCAGCAGCTGGACAGGTCAAGAGACCCAGTACTTC.

In the case of this clonotype: This may be a read error, as it is one base from a much larger clone. The gene calls are TRBV28 and TRBJ1-4, with a weak D call TRBD1 (5 bases). V lost 6 bases to trimming and J lost 0 bases, with 8 bases between them. CDR3 length: 14 amino acids. Germline loops: CDR1 MDHEN, CDR2 SYDVKM. The CDR3 loop is CASRAGPTNEKLFF. The CDR3 nucleotides read TGTGCCAGCAGAGCAGGGCCAACTAATGAAAAACTGTTTTTT.

This clonotype showed up just a few times. The J gene is TRBJ1-6, the V gene TRBV27; 11 bases fit TRBD1. From germline, CDR1 is MNHEY and CDR2 SMNVEV (reference sequence). V was clipped by 5 bases and J by 9 bases; unmatched bases: 3. The CDR3 contains 14 residues. CDR3 nucleotides: TGTGCCAGCAGTGGGGGACAGGGGGGTTCACCCCTCCACTTT. Translating it yields CASSGGQGGSPLHF.